This T cell receptor beta chain appears in the sequencing data of a study of CD8+CD57+ T cells in acquired aplastic anemia. About the study: The sorted CD4+ and CD8+ cells yielded an average roughly 3 ug of DNA.

This clonotype was detected ten times or more. Its antigen is still unknown. Genomic DNA templated the TCR beta VDJ and CDR3 profiling. TCRdb passed the reads through MiXCR, listing each CDR3 protein once. The data show 100,000 to 130,000 distinct CDR3 sequences, around 50% seen once. Study conclusions and caveats: Researchers reported that CD8+ Simpson's diversity was not significantly different in patients versus controls. The same twenty-nine CD8+ CDR3 sequences occurred in patients and in controls.

Trimming cost V 1 base and J 3 bases, with 7 bases left between them. Germline V gene data show CDR1 as SEHNR and CDR2 as FQNEAQ (reference sequence). The CDR3 runs 14 residues. The TCR was taken from a human donor in good health, serving as a control. The rearrangement joins TRBV7-9 to TRBJ2-1; D is possibly TRBD1 (5 bases). Sequencing input: sorted CD4+, CD8+, or CD8+CD57+ T cells (not recorded which) from PBMCs. CDR3 DNA: TGTGCCAGCAGCTTAGTTGGACACTACAATGAGCAGTTCTTC. Translated, it gives CASSLVGHYNEQFF.